These 21 T cell receptor beta chains were sequenced from one sample in a study of blood T cells in healthy people across ages (dated by TCRdb to the mid-2010s). The protocol used for the library was 5' RACE. The sample was run on an Illumina HiSeq 2500. A second about 6 to 11 cycle PCR used a sample-barcoded 5' primer and a J-beta primer mix. TCRdb reprocessed the public reads (quality trimming at Q25 with fastp, clone calling with MiXCR) and kept in-frame beta chains. Under each unique CDR3 protein, matching rows form one entry showing the most common genes and DNA. The sample has around 1,700,000 distinct CDR3 sequences on record, approximately 28% of them singletons. The biggest ten clones account for 7.7% of the sample. Sequenced: blood. All receptors derive from a woman under 40 in good health.

The chain uses TRBV7-9 and TRBJ2-1; 10 nucleotides line up with TRBD2. Germline V gene sequence: CDR1 SEHNR, CDR2 FQNEAQ (reference sequence). The CDR3 runs 14 residues. V lost 4 bases and J lost 7; bases outside the gene matches: 4. The CDR3 sequence is CASSSSSGGNEQFF. For the CDR3, the DNA is TGTGCCAGCAGCTCTTCTAGCGGGGGAAATGAGCAGTTCTTC.

This clonotype was recorded a few times. The CDR3 sequence: CAISVATGGNTEAFF. In nucleotides, the CDR3 is TGTGCCATCAGTGTCGCTACAGGGGGGAACACTGAAGCTTTCTTT. The chain recombines TRBV10-3 with TRBJ1-1; 8 bases match TRBD1. There are 15 residues in the CDR3. Germline V lookup: CDR1 ENHRY, CDR2 SYGVKD. V was pared by 4 bases and J by 1 base, with 5 bases of the junction left unmatched.

The V and J genes are TRBV27 and TRBJ2-1; 8 nucleotides line up with TRBD2. The V segment lost 5 bases and the J segment 7 bases; nucleotides outside the gene matches: 13. This CDR3 region has 16 residues. CDR1 is MNHEY, CDR2 SMNVEV, per germline (reference sequence). Here the CDR3 reads CASSARAGGVRNEQFF. Here the CDR3 DNA reads TGTGCCAGCAGTGCCCGTGCGGGGGGCGTTCGAAATGAGCAGTTCTTC.

This chain links TRBV21-1 with TRBJ1-1; TRBD1 is the table's D call and was not checked against the DNA. TRBV21-1 is designated a pseudogene. The CDR3 spans 15 residues. CDR3: CASSKGAQGHVKAFF. DNA of the CDR3: TGTGCCAGCAGCAAAGGGGCACAGGGGCATGTTAAAGCTTTCTTT.

The chain carries TRBV11-2 and TRBJ1-2; D is ambiguous. Per the germline V gene, CDR1 is SGHAT and CDR2 is FQNNGV. Trimming removed 1 base from V and 9 bases from J, with 9 bases in between. The CDR3 is 12 residues long. The CDR3 bases are TGTGCCAGCAGCTTAGGGAGTATGCGCTACACCTTC. This encodes CASSLGSMRYTF.

This clonotype showed up many times. The J gene is TRBJ2-1, the V gene TRBV5-1; D is undetermined. The CDR3 contains 15 residues. With 0 bases removed from V and 0 bases from J, the gap between germline ends came to 7 bases. CDR1 SGHRS and CDR2 YFSETQ come from the germline V gene. The CDR3 loop reads CASSLGWTSYNEQFF. In DNA form, the CDR3 reads TGCGCCAGCAGCTTGGGCTGGACCTCCTACAATGAGCAGTTCTTC. The variable domain in full, with the rest retrieved from reference TRBV5-1 and TRBJ2-1, is KAGVTQTPRYLIKTRGQQVTLSCSPISGHRSVSWYQQTPGQGLQFLFEYFSETQRNKGNFPGRFSGRQFSNSRSEMNVSTLELGDSALYLCASSLGWTSYNEQFFGPGTRLTVL.

The chain links TRBV4-3 to TRBJ2-1; no clear D. Trimming cost V 1 base and J 4 bases, with 11 bases left between them. Germline CDR1 and CDR2: LGHNA and YSLEER. The CDR3 is 15 residues long. The CDR3 loop is CASSQASTWYNEQFF. The DNA for the CDR3 is TGCGCCAGCAGCCAAGCGTCCACTTGGTACAATGAGCAGTTCTTC.

The chain carries TRBV20-1 and TRBJ1-3; D possibly corresponds to TRBD1 (6 bases). The CDR3 spans 14 residues. The germline V gene encodes CDR1 DFQATT and CDR2 SNEGSKA (reference sequence). Trimming shortened V by 6 bases and J by 4 bases, and 16 bases separated the two germline ends. CDR3 sequence reads: CSAKRPGHGNTIYF. The DNA of the CDR3 is TGCAGTGCAAAGCGACCGGGACACGGAAACACCATATATTTT.

This sequence joins TRBV10-3 and TRBJ2-1; D unclear. Trimming took off 6 bases at V and 8 bases at J, with 11 bases between the two ends. Germline V CDR1 and CDR2: ENHRY, SYGVKD. This CDR3 is built from 12 residues. The CDR3 is CAIRSPTDEQFF. As DNA, the CDR3 is TGTGCCATCAGGTCCCCCACAGATGAGCAGTTCTTC.

In this sample, this clonotype turned up a few times. The rearrangement links TRBV4-1 to TRBJ1-4, with unresolved D. Germline CDR1 MGHRA, CDR2 YSYEKL. Trimming left V 1 base short and J 14 bases short, with 14 bases between. There are 13 residues in the CDR3. The CDR3, as DNA: TGCGCCAGCAGCCAAGTTGTTACACTGGGGCTGTTTTTT. It specifies CASSQVVTLGLFF.

A note on this clonotype: A clone one base away is much larger, so this may be a read error. V is TRBV12-3 or TRBV12-4 and J is TRBJ2-5; possibly TRBD2 for D (5 bases). CDR3 length: 16 amino acids. The chain's CDR3 is CVSSLIVSRAQETQYF. The CDR3 coding sequence is TGTGTCAGCAGTCTGATCGTGTCGCGGGCGCAAGAGACCCAGTACTTC.

The chain joins TRBV20-1 to TRBJ1-1, with TRBD1 identical over 8 bases. After removal of 6 bases from V and 2 bases from J, the junction contained 5 bases not matched to a gene. The CDR3 sequence is 13 residues long. Germline lookup yields CDR1 DFQATT and CDR2 SNEGSKA (reference sequence). CDR3: CSAVDRANTEAFF. The DNA of the CDR3 is TGCAGTGCCGTGGACAGGGCCAACACTGAAGCTTTCTTT.

CDR3 in amino acids: CSRWGPTDTQYF. CDR3 in DNA: TGCAGTCGGTGGGGCCCCACAGATACGCAGTATTTT. The V and J genes are TRBV20-1 and TRBJ2-3; D is possibly TRBD1 (5 bases). Trimming took 8 bases from V and 2 from J, leaving 11 bases between them. Germline V lookup: CDR1 DFQATT, CDR2 SNEGSKA (reference sequence). This CDR3 comprises 12 residues.

This clonotype was counted a few times. J is TRBJ1-6 and V is TRBV12-3 or TRBV12-4, with a weak D call TRBD1 (5 bases). CDR3 length equals 14 residues. V was clipped by 7 bases and J by 9 bases, with 16 bases between them. CDR3 sequence (DNA): TGTGCCAGCACCCGCGGGGGAAGGTTTTCACCCCTCCACTTT. It specifies CASTRGGRFSPLHF.

This clonotype was counted many times. V usage is TRBV4-2 and J usage is TRBJ2-7; maybe TRBD2 (6 bases). Germline CDR1 and CDR2: LGHNA and YNFKEQ. V was trimmed by 0 bases and J by 2 bases, leaving 11 bases between them. CDR3 length: 15 residues. The CDR3 reads CASSQEGGEAYEQYF. In nucleotides, the CDR3 is TGTGCCAGCAGCCAAGAGGGCGGGGAGGCCTACGAGCAGTACTTC.

This clonotype has at least ten counts. V usage is TRBV25-1 and J usage is TRBJ2-4; D call uncertain. The J call is uncertain, as TRBJ2-7 better fits the DNA end. The CDR3 has 15 amino acids. Germline V gene sequence: CDR1 MGHDK, CDR2 SYGVNS. The CDR3 is CASSATGFSLPEQYF. The CDR3 DNA follows: TGTGCCAGCAGTGCAACCGGGTTTTCCCTACCCGAGCAGTACTTC.

This clonotype was recorded a few times. The DNA of the CDR3 is TGCGCCAGCACCGAGGGCAGGGGTAATTCACCCCTCCACTTT. Amino acid sequence: CASTEGRGNSPLHF. The chain employs TRBV10-2 and TRBJ1-6; D is perhaps TRBD1 (6 bases). Trimming cost V 7 bases and J 6 bases, with 13 bases left between them. The CDR3 loop spans 14 amino acids. Germline CDR1 WSHSY, CDR2 SAAADI.

This clonotype has more than one count but fewer than ten. The genes are TRBV18 and TRBJ2-7; the D gene is possibly TRBD2 (6 bases). Germline V gene lookup returns CDR1 KGHSH and CDR2 LQKENI. The CDR3 covers 16 residues. V lost 3 bases to trimming and J lost 9 bases, with 24 bases between them. The chain's CDR3 is CASSPRSEFGGMGQYF. DNA of the CDR3: TGTGCCAGCTCACCCCGATCGGAGTTTGGGGGGATGGGGCAGTACTTC.

Details on this clonotype: Germline and junction disagree at one end, which may indicate a read error. DNA of the CDR3: TGCGCCGGCAGCTTGGGGCCGACAGGGCAGGACAATCAGCCCCAGCATTTT. It yields the protein CAGSLGPTGQDNQPQHF. This chain uses TRBV5-1 with TRBJ1-5, with 7 bases identical to TRBD1. The CDR3 has 17 amino acids. Germline CDR1 is SGHRS and CDR2 is YFSETQ.

This clonotype appeared a few times. The gene calls are TRBV3-1 and TRBJ1-5; D is perhaps TRBD1 (6 bases). Trimming removed 0 bases from V and 3 bases from J, with 12 bases in between. CDR3 length equals 16 residues. CDR1 and CDR2 (germline): LGHDT, YNNKEL (reference sequence). CDR3 in amino acids: CASSQDEGDNNQPQHF. In nucleotides, the CDR3 is TGTGCCAGCAGCCAAGACGAGGGGGACAACAATCAGCCCCAGCATTTT.

For this clonotype: This sequence may be a read error, since a much larger clone differs from it by one base. The rearrangement joins TRBV7-8 to TRBJ2-7; 7 nucleotides align to TRBD1. The CDR3 has 15 amino acids. Germline V gives CDR1 SGHVS, CDR2 FQNEAQ. V shed 5 bases and J 7 bases; nucleotides not matched to a gene: 14. The CDR3 reads CASSPGSFTGEEQYF. The CDR3 nucleotides are TGTGCCAGCAGCCCGGGCAGTTTCACAGGGGAAGAGCAGTACTTC.